What follows are 17 T cell receptor beta chains derived from one specimen sequenced in a study of OX40 agonist ivuxolimab in advanced cancers. Assay used: immunoSEQ multiplex PCR; TCRdb lists only in-frame clones, some missing. The sample holds around 65,000 clones, approximately 88% seen once. Source: CD4+ or CD8+ T cells sorted from blood, taken in a trial of the OX40 agonist ivuxolimab. These receptors originate from an adult with an advanced solid tumor such as melanoma, head and neck, liver or kidney cancer.

The genes are TRBV7-3 and TRBJ2-3, with 7 bases identical to TRBD1. CDR1 SGHTA and CDR2 FQGTGA come from the germline V gene. The CDR3 spans 15 residues. The V and J ends lost 2 bases and 2 bases, in that order; junction bases with no gene match: 4. CDR3 amino acids: CASSLEQGFTDTQYF. Written as DNA, the CDR3 is TGTGCCAGCAGCTTAGAACAGGGGTTCACAGATACGCAGTATTTT. The whole variable domain, remainder taken from reference TRBV7-3 and TRBJ2-3, is GAGVSQTPSNKVTEKGKYVELRCDPISGHTALYWYRQSLGQGPEFLIYFQGTGAADDSGLPNDRFFAVRPEGSVSTLKIQRTERGDSAVYLCASSLEQGFTDTQYFGPGTRLTVL.

The CDR3 sequence: CASSVNEGVGGYTF. The DNA for the CDR3 is TGTGCCAGCAGCGTAAACGAGGGGGTAGGTGGCTACACCTTC. This chain links TRBV9 with TRBJ1-2, with D possibly matching TRBD1 (6 bases). This CDR3 region has 14 residues. The germline V gene encodes CDR1 SGDLS and CDR2 YYNGEE. Deletions cut 1 base from V and 7 bases from J, with 14 bases between.

This chain connects TRBV18 to TRBJ2-2; 9 nucleotides agree with TRBD2. V trimming: 3 bases; J trimming: 2 bases; junction bases outside the gene matches: 4. The CDR3 runs 16 residues. Germline CDR1 reads KGHSH; CDR2 reads LQKENI. Here the CDR3 DNA reads TGTGCCAGCTCACCCTTGACTAGCGGAAACACCGGGGAGCTGTTTTTT. It yields the protein CASSPLTSGNTGELFF.

The chain uses TRBV7-2 and TRBJ1-1; 7 nucleotides align to TRBD1. V lost 5 bases and J lost 0; bases outside the gene matches: 3. This CDR3 comprises 14 residues. Germline V gene lookup returns CDR1 SGHTA and CDR2 FQGNSA. CDR3 DNA sequence: TGTGCCAGCAGCGCCGGGACAGTGAACACTGAAGCTTTCTTT. Translation: CASSAGTVNTEAFF.

This chain joins TRBV5-4 and TRBJ2-1; 10 nucleotides match TRBD2. This CDR3 region has 15 residues. J was trimmed by 5 bases and V by 3 bases; bases with no gene match: 5. The V gene's germline CDR1 is SGHNT and CDR2 YYREEE (reference sequence). This CDR3 reads CASSSWTSGNNEQFF. The CDR3 nucleotides are TGTGCCAGCAGCTCCTGGACTAGCGGAAACAATGAGCAGTTCTTC.

V is TRBV7-3 and J is TRBJ2-1; weak D call: TRBD2 (6 bases). CDR3 length equals 14 residues. The V end lost 0 bases, the J end lost 10 bases, and 13 bases lay between the germline ends. CDR1 SGHTA and CDR2 FQGTGA come from the germline V gene. CDR3 sequence reads: CASSLTPPGSEQFF. CDR3 DNA sequence: TGTGCCAGCAGCTTAACGCCTCCCGGGAGCGAGCAGTTCTTC.

The chain joins TRBV21-1 to TRBJ2-3. TRBV21-1 is listed as a pseudogene. This CDR3 has 14 residues. CDR3 bases: TGTGCCAGCAGCAACCGGCAGTTCACAGATACGCAGTATTTT. It is translated as CASSNRQFTDTQYF.

The chain employs TRBV29-1 and TRBJ2-1; TRBD2 aligns across 7 bases. With 4 bases clipped from V and 8 bases from J, the junction kept 8 bases outside the gene matches. CDR3 size: 13 residues. The germline gives CDR1 SQVTM, CDR2 ANQGSEA. CDR3 nucleotide sequence: TGCAGCGTTGGGGGCGGGAGAGGCGATGAGCAGTTCTTC. Translating gives CSVGGGRGDEQFF.

This clone was seen just once. The chain uses TRBV25-1 and TRBJ1-4; D unresolved. Trimming cost V 2 bases and J 0 bases, with 7 bases left between them. The germline CDR1 and CDR2 sequences are MGHDK and SYGVNS. The CDR3 has 15 residues. CDR3 nucleotide sequence: TGTGCCAGCAGTGAAGGCGGAGCAACTAATGAAAAACTGTTTTTT. Residues: CASSEGGATNEKLFF.

The genes are TRBV11-2 and TRBJ2-7; TRBD1 matches 8 bases. The length of the CDR3 is 16 residues. The germline CDR1 and CDR2 sequences are SGHAT and FQNNGV. V lost 5 bases to trimming and J lost 3 bases; unmatched junction nucleotides: 12. The CDR3 bases are TGTGCCAGCAGCCTAATGCCGCAGGGGGCGAGCTACGAGCAGTACTTC. Residues: CASSLMPQGASYEQYF.

The chain has TRBV6-4 and TRBJ2-3, with a weak D call TRBD2 (5 bases). Germline CDR1 MRHNA, CDR2 SNTAGT. This CDR3 comprises 12 residues. Trimming pared 6 bases from V and 14 bases from J, leaving 18 bases between. The CDR3 DNA follows: TGTGCCAGCAGCCGAGAGCAGGAGCGGAGGTATTTT. It codes for CASSREQERRYF.

This chain connects TRBV5-1 to TRBJ2-7; D possibly matches TRBD1 or TRBD2 (5 bases each). CDR3 size: 15 residues. V was pared by 0 bases and J by 0 bases, with 10 bases between. From germline, CDR1 is SGHRS and CDR2 YFSETQ. CDR3 nucleotides: TGCGCCAGCAGCTTGGGGGGGACGGCCTCCTACGAGCAGTACTTC. Its translation is CASSLGGTASYEQYF.

The chain employs TRBV19 and TRBJ2-1; D gene ambiguous. This CDR3 contains 13 residues. Germline loops: CDR1 LNHDA, CDR2 SQIVND (reference sequence). Trimming shortened V by 5 bases and J by 10 bases, and 15 bases separated the two germline ends. This CDR3 reads CASSPGAPLEQFF. In nucleotides, the CDR3 is TGTGCCAGTAGTCCCGGTGCCCCCCTGGAGCAGTTCTTC.

The chain couples TRBV5-8 to TRBJ1-4; no clear D. CDR3 length: 14 amino acids. The germline gives CDR1 SGHTS, CDR2 YDEGEE. V was pared by 2 bases and J by 2 bases, with 7 bases between. The CDR3 sequence is CASSLGMTNEKLFF. CDR3 nucleotides: TGTGCCAGCAGCTTAGGGATGACTAATGAAAAACTGTTTTTT.

The chain has TRBV7-2 and TRBJ2-1; TRBD1 agrees at 9 bases. Germline loops: CDR1 SGHTA, CDR2 FQGNSA. This CDR3 contains 15 residues. V gave up 6 bases and J gave up 4 bases; unmatched junction bases: 7. DNA for the CDR3: TGTGCCAGCAGGCTGGGACAGGGTGGTTACAATGAGCAGTTCTTC. Translated, it gives CASRLGQGGYNEQFF.

This clone was seen once. The chain recombines TRBV15 with TRBJ1-5; TRBD1 matches at 7 bases. V lost 4 bases and J lost 4; bases outside the gene matches: 4. Germline loops: CDR1 LNHNV, CDR2 YYDKDF (reference sequence). The CDR3 contains 14 residues. The CDR3 coding sequence is TGTGCCACCAGCACCCAGGGGGGTAATCAGCCCCAGCATTTT. It yields the protein CATSTQGGNQPQHF.

This clone appeared once. The CDR3, as DNA: TGTGCCAGCAGTGAAGCGATCTGGGGATCTGAGAATGAGCAGTTCTTC. It codes for CASSEAIWGSENEQFF. The chain combines TRBV6-1 with TRBJ2-1, with D unclear. The CDR3 is 16 amino acids. Trimming left V 0 bases short and J 7 bases short, with 16 bases between. Germline V gene lookup returns CDR1 MNHNS and CDR2 SASEGT.